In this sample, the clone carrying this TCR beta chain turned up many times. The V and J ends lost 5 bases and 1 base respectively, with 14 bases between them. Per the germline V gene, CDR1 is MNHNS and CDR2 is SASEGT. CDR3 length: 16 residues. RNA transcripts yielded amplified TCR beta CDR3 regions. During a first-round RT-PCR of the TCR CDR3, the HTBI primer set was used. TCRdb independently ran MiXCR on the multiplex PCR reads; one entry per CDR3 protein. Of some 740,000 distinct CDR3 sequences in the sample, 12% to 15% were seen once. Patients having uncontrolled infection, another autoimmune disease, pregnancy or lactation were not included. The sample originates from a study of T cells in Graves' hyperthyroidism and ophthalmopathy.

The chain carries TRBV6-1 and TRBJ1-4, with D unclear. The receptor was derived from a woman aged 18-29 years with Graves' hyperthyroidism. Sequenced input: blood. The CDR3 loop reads CASSNLVGRTNEKLFF. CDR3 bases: TGTGCCAGCAGTAATCTTGTCGGTAGAACTAATGAAAAACTGTTTTTT.